This T cell receptor beta chain emerged from a study of T cells after yellow fever vaccination. The V end lost 2 bases, the J end lost 1 base, and 9 bases lay between the germline ends. Germline V CDR1 and CDR2: SGDLS, YYNGEE. CDR3 length: 14 residues. TCRdb fed the 5' RACE reads into MiXCR, producing one record per CDR3 protein. The sample records fewer than 450,000 distinct CDR3 sequences, 9.5% to 13% being singletons. This TCR was recovered from a man between 18 and 29 years old who received the YFV17D yellow fever vaccine. The J gene is TRBJ1-1, the V gene TRBV9; the D is unclear. Material: PBMCs, obtained on the day of the first yellow fever vaccination. The CDR3 DNA follows: TGTGCCAGCAGCGTGGCGGGTCAGAACACTGAAGCTTTCTTT. Translating it yields CASSVAGQNTEAFF.